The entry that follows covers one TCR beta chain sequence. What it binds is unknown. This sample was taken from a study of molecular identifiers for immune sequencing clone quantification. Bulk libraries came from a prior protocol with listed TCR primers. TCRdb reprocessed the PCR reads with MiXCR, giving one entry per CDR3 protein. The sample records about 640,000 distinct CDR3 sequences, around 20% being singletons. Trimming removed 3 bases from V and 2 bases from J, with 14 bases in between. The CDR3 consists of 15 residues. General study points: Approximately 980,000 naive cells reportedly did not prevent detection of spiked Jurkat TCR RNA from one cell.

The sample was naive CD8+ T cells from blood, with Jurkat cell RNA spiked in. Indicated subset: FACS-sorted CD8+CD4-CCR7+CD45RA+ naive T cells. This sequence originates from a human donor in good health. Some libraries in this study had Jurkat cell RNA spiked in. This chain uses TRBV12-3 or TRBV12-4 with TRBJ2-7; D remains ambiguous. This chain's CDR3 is CASSLAADKTYEQYF. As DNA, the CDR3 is TGTGCCAGCAGTTTGGCGGCCGACAAAACCTACGAGCAGTACTTC.